The clone carrying this T cell receptor beta chain was detected many times. This sample is drawn from a study of T cells in Graves' hyperthyroidism and ophthalmopathy. Amplification yielded TCR beta CDR3 regions, with RNA transcripts as the source. HTBI primers were used for first-round RT-PCR of the TCR CDR3. TCRdb redid the calling of the multiplex PCR reads with MiXCR, one entry per CDR3 protein. This table has 750,000 to 900,000 distinct CDR3 sequences, roughly 40% appearing once. The CDR3 totals 15 residues. Trimming shortened V by 0 bases and J by 2 bases, and 9 bases separated the two germline ends. Germline V lookup: CDR1 SGDLS, CDR2 YYNGEE.

The gene calls are TRBV9 and TRBJ1-3, with a weak D call TRBD1 (5 bases). The clonotype originates from a man between 18 and 29 years old with Graves' hyperthyroidism. Sequencing was performed on blood. The CDR3 DNA follows: TGTGCCAGCAGCGTAGGAGACAGCACTGGAAACACCATATATTTT. It encodes CASSVGDSTGNTIYF.